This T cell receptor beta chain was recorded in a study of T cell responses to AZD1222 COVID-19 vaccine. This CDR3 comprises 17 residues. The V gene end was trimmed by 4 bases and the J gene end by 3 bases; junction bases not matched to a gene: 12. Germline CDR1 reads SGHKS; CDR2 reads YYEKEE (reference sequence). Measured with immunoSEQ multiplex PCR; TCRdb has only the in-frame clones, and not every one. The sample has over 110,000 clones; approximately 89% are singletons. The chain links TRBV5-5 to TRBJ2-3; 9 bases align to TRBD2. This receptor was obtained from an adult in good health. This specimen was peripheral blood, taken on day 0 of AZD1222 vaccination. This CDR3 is CASSDGSGGRATDTQYF. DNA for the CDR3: TGTGCCAGCAGCGACGGTAGTGGCGGGAGGGCGACAGATACGCAGTATTTT.